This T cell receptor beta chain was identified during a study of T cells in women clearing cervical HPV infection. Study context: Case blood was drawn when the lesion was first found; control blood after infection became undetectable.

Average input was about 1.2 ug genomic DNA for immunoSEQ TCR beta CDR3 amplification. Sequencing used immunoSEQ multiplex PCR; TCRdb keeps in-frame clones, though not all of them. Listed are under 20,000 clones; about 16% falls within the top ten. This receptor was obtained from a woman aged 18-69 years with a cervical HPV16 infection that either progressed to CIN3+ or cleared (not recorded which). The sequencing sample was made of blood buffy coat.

Incomplete CDR3 DNA: TGTGCCAGCACGACAGGGGTCAGGTCTAGCACAGATACG. Translating it yields CASTTGVRSSTDT. The full CDR3 protein is CASTTGVRSSTDTQYF. The chain combines TRBV12-3 or TRBV12-4 with TRBJ2-3; 8 bases map to TRBD1. The DNA ends 3 residues before the CDR3 does, and the rest of the CDR3 is filled in from the germline J gene. CDR3 size: 16 residues. With V trimmed by 7 bases and J by 0 bases, 9 bases remained unmatched.